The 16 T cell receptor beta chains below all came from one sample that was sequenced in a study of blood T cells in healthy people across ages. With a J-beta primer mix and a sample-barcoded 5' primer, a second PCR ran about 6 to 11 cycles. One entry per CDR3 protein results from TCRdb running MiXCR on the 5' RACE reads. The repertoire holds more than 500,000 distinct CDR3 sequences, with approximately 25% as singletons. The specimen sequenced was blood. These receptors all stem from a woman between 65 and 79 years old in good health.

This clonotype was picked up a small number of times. CDR3 amino acids: CASSEQGRLYGYTF. The DNA of the CDR3 is TGTGCCAGCAGTGAACAAGGCAGGTTATATGGCTACACCTTC. The genes are TRBV6-1 and TRBJ1-2; D unresolved. There are 14 residues in the CDR3. V was trimmed by 2 bases and J by 5 bases, leaving 12 bases between them. Germline V lookup: CDR1 MNHNS, CDR2 SASEGT.

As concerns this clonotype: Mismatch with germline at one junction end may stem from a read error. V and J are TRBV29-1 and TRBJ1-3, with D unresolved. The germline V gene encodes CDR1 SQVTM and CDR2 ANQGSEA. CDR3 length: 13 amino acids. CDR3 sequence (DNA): TGCAGCGTTGAGGACCCACTTGGAAACACCTTATATTTT. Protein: CSVEDPLGNTLYF.

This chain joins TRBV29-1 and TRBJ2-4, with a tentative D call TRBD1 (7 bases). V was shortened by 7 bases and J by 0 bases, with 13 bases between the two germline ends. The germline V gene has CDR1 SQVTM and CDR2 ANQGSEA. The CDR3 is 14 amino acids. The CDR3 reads CSGGGGLAKNIQYF. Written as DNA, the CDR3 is TGCAGCGGAGGAGGGGGCTTAGCCAAAAACATTCAGTACTTC.

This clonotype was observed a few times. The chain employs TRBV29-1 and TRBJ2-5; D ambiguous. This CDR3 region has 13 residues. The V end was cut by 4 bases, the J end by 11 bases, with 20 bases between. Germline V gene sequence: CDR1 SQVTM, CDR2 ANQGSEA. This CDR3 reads CSVVLKGSYGQYF. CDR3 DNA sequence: TGCAGCGTTGTTCTTAAGGGCTCCTACGGGCAGTACTTC.

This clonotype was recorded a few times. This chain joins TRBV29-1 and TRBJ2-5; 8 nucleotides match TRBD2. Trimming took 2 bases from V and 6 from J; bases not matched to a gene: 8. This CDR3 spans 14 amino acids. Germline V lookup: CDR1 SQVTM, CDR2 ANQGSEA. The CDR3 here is CSVEPAGGRQTQYF. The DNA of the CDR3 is TGCAGCGTTGAACCCGCGGGGGGCCGGCAGACCCAGTACTTC.

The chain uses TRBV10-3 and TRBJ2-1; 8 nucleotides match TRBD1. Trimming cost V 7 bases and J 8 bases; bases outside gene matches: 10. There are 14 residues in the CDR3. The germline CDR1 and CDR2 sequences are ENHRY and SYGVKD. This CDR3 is CAIKNQGAGYEQFF. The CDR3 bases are TGTGCCATCAAAAATCAGGGGGCTGGATATGAGCAGTTCTTC.

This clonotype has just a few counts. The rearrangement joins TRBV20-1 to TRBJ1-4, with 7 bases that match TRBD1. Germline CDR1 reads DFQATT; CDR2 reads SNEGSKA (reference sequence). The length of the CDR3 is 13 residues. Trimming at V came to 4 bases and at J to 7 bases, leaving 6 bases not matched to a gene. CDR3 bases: TGCAGTGCTACCCGGAGACAGGGTGAAAAACTGTTTTTT. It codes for CSATRRQGEKLFF.

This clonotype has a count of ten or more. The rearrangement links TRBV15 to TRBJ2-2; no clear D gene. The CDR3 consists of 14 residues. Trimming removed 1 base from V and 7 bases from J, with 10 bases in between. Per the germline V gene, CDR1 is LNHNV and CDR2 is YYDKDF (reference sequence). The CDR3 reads CATSRGLVGGELFF. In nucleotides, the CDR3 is TGTGCCACCAGCAGAGGATTAGTCGGCGGGGAGCTGTTTTTT.

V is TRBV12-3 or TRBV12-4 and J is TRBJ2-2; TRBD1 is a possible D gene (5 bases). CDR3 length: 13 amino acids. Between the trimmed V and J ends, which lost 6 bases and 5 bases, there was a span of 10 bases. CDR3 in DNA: TGTGCCAGCAGGTCCAGGGCTACCGGGGAGCTGTTTTTT. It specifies CASRSRATGELFF.

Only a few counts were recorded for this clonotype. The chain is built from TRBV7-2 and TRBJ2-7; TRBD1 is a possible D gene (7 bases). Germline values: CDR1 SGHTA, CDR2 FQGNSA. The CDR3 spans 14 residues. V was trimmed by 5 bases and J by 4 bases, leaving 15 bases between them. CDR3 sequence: CASSPQGGNYEQYF. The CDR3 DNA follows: TGTGCCAGCAGCCCCCAGGGGGGTAATTACGAGCAGTACTTC.

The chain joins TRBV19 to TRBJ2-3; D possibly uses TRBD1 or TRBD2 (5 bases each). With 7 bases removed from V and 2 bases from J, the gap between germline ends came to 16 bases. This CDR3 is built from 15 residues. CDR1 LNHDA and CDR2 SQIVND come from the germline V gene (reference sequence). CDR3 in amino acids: CASTTSGAITDTQYF. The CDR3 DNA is TGTGCCAGTACTACCTCCGGGGCGATCACAGATACGCAGTATTTT.

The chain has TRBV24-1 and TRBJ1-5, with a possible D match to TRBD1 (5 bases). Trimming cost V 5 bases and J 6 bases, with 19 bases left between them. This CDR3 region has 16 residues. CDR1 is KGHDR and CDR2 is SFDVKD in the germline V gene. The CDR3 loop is CATSGISLGVAQPQHF. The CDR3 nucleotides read TGTGCCACCAGTGGGATATCCTTAGGGGTAGCTCAGCCCCAGCATTTT.

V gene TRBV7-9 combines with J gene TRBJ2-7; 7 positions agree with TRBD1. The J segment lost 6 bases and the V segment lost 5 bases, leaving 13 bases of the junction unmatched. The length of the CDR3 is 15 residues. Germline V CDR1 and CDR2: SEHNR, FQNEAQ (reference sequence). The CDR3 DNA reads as TGTGCCAGCAGCAACCTCCGGGACAGATCCCCCGAGCAGTACTTC. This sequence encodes CASSNLRDRSPEQYF.

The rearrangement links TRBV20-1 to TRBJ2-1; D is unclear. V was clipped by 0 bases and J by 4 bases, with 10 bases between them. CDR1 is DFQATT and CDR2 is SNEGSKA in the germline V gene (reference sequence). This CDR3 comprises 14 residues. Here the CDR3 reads CSARDPGSYNEQFF. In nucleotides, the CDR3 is TGCAGTGCTAGAGATCCCGGCAGTTACAATGAGCAGTTCTTC.

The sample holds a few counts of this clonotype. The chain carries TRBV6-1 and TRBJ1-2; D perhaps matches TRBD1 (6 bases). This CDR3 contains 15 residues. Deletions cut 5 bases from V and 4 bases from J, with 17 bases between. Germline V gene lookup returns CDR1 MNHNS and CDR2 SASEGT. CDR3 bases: TGTGCCAGCAGTCTAAAGGCAGGGGATGCCTATGGCTACACCTTC. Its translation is CASSLKAGDAYGYTF.

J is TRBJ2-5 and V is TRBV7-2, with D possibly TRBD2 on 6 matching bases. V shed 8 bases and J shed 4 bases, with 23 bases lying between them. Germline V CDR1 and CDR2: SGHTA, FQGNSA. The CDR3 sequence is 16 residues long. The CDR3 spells CASPPPSGAVGETQYF. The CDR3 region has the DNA TGTGCCAGCCCCCCTCCGTCGGGAGCAGTGGGAGAGACCCAGTACTTC.